Listed below are T cell receptor delta chains from one sample, sequenced in a study of Vδ1+ human thymocytes. TCRdb used CATT to re-call clones from the multiplex PCR reads. The table lists 50,000 to 60,000 delta-chain clones, about 15% of them singletons. Sequences were obtained from Vdelta1+ gamma-delta thymocytes from the thymus. These receptors all come from a girl under three years old who had congenital heart surgery. CDR3s include the opening cysteine and the closing phenylalanine or tryptophan. Each record gives: J gene, V gene, clone size, D gene, CDR3 DNA, CDR3 protein. D genes are given only for firm matches. Clone size is shown for a subset of rows, as once, few, many or a class of expanded clone.

TRDJ1,TRDV2,few,TRDD3,TGTGCCTGTGACTCTTTCTGTACCAGGGGGATACGCCACCGTAAACTCATCTTT,CACDSFCTRGIRHRKLIF
TRDJ1,TRDV1,few,-,TGTGCTCTTGGGGAACGGGGCTTCCTACATCCATCCGGGGGATGGAACCTTTTCGATAAACTCATCTTT,CALGERGFLHPSGGWNLFDKLIF
TRDJ1,TRAV29/DV5,medium-sized,TRDD3,TGTGCAGCAAGCGCTTTCCCCGGGGATACGTATCTCACCGATAAACTCATCTTT,CAASAFPGDTYLTDKLIF
TRDJ1,TRDV1,few,TRDD3,TGTGCTCTTGGGTTCCGGGGTACTGGGGACCAAGAGAATTACACCGATAAACTCATCTTT,CALGFRGTGDQENYTDKLIF
TRDJ1,TRDV2,-,-,TGTGCCTGTGACACCGTCTGGGGTTCCACCGATAAACTCATCTTT,CACDTVWGSTDKLIF
TRDJ1,TRDV1,-,TRDD3,TGTGCTCTTGGGATCCGAGAATGCGTTACTGGGGGATATCACACCGATAAACTCATCTTT,CALGIRECVTGGYHTDKLIF
TRDJ2,TRDV3,-,TRDD3,TGTGCCTGGGTGGCCTTCCTACGGGGACCTGGAGATACTGGGGGATACGGTCAACTCTTCTTT,CAWVAFLRGPGDTGGYGQLFF
TRDJ1,TRDV1,-,TRDD2,TGTGCTCTTGGGAATGGCCTTCCTACGTCTACTGGTTTCTATCGGCGGTTCCCGCCTAAACTCATCTTT,CALGNGLPTSTGFYRRFPPKLIF
TRDJ1,TRDV1,-,TRDD3,TGTGCTCTTACGGGGGGATACTCCGATAAACTCATCTTT,CALTGGYSDKLIF
TRDJ1,TRDV1,few,-,TGTGCTCTTGGGGAAGTGATGGGGGTTTACACCGATAAACTCATCTTT,CALGEVMGVYTDKLIF
TRDJ1,TRAV29/DV5,-,-,TGTGCAGCCATACGGCTCCTAAGTTACACCGATAAACTCATCTTT,CAAIRLLSYTDKLIF
TRDJ2,TRDV1,-,-,TGTGCTCTTGGGGAAAGTTCCCTTAAAAGGACAGCACAACTCTTCTTT,CALGESSLKRTAQLFF
TRDJ1,TRDV1,few,TRDD3,TGTGCTCTGGGGCCTGGGCCCCGCTGGGGGATACGCAGGGGGTACACCGATAAACTCATCTTT,CALGPGPRWGIRRGYTDKLIF
TRDJ1,TRDV1,few,TRDD3,TGTGCTCTTGGGGAACTGTCCCCCTTCTCTCCCCTACTGAAGGGGGATACGCATAAACTCATCTTT,CALGELSPFSPLLKGDTHKLIF
TRDJ1,TRAV29/DV5,-,-,TGTGCAGCAATCCCCCAATACACCGATAAACCCATCTTT,CAAIPQYTDKPIF
TRDJ1,TRDV1,few,-,TGTGCTCTTGGGGAGGATCCCGGGTCTGGGCCACGTTGTAAACTCATCTTT,CALGEDPGSGPRCKLIF
TRDJ1,TRDV1,few,TRDD3,TGTGCTCTTGGGGAAAGGTCCTTGAGACTACTGGGGGACACCGATAAACTCATCTTT,CALGERSLRLLGDTDKLIF
TRDJ1,TRDV1,-,TRDD3,TGTGCTCTTGGGGAGTCTACGACAACTGGGGGATACCCCCCCTGCCATTACACCGATAAACTCATCTTT,CALGESTTTGGYPPCHYTDKLIF
TRDJ1,TRDV1,few,TRDD3,TGTGCTCTTGGGGACCATTCCTGCCCGACTGGGGGCCGGTACACCGATAAACTCATCTTT,CALGDHSCPTGGRYTDKLIF
TRDJ1,TRDV1,-,-,TGTGCTCTTGGGGGGGACCTTCCCTCAAGCTACTGGGGTCCCCCGAGGCATAAACTCATCTTT,CALGGDLPSSYWGPPRHKLIF
TRDJ1,TRDV1,-,TRDD3,TGTGCTCTTGGGGCCATAGAACCTCTGGGGGATGGGTCCGATAGACTCATCTTT,CALGAIEPLGDGSDRLIF
TRDJ1,TRDV2,-,TRDD3,TGTGCCTGTGACATCTTAACTGGGGGATACGCCGTTTGTACCGATAAACTCATCTTT,CACDILTGGYAVCTDKLIF
TRDJ1,TRDV1,-,TRDD3,TGTGCTCTTGGGGAACTACCTCAACTGGGGATTCGCAACACCGATAAACTCATCTTT,CALGELPQLGIRNTDKLIF
TRDJ1,TRDV1,few,-,TGTGCTCTTGGGAACCTTCCTTCCCTGGGGGTGGACAGGTACACCGATAAACTCATCTTT,CALGNLPSLGVDRYTDKLIF
TRDJ1,TRDV1,few,-,TGTGCTCTTGGGGAACTAAATACCCCGGACCCGAGCCCTCATCGAGGGGTTGGCACCGATAAACTCATCTTT,CALGELNTPDPSPHRGVGTDKLIF
TRDJ1,TRDV1,few,-,TGTGCTCTTGGGGAAGGGGCTTCCCACCGGCGGATCCCCCGGTACACCGATAAACTCATCTTT,CALGEGASHRRIPRYTDKLIF
TRDJ1,TRDV1,few,-,TGTGCTCTTGGGGACCAGACCTCCCGTTTACGTTACACCGATAAACTCATCTTT,CALGDQTSRLRYTDKLIF
TRDJ1,TRDV1,-,-,TGTGCTCTTGGGGAACGTCTCCGCGTGCGGTGGCCCAGCCGGGAGTACACCGATAAACTCATCTTT,CALGERLRVRWPSREYTDKLIF
TRDJ1,TRDV1,-,TRDD3,TGTGCTCTTGGGGTCAACTACGGCCTGACACTTACCCTGGGATGTCTGGGGGGACCGAAACTCATCTTT,CALGVNYGLTLTLGCLGGPKLIF
TRDJ1,TRDV1,few,-,TGTGCTCTTGGGGAACTGAGTGATAAACTCATCTTT,CALGELSDKLIF
TRDJ1,TRDV1,few,TRDD3,TGTGCTCTTGGGGAAGACCGGGGGATTGCGGCCCACACCGATAAACTCATCTTT,CALGEDRGIAAHTDKLIF
TRDJ1,TRDV1,few,TRDD3,TGTGCTCTTGGGGAAGAAGCACGGGGGATACGGGCCGATAAACTCATCTTT,CALGEEARGIRADKLIF
TRDJ1,TRDV1,few,TRDD3,TGTGCTCTTGGGGAACTGTTAGTACTGGGGGATATCGATAAACTCATCTTT,CALGELLVLGDIDKLIF
TRDJ1,TRDV1,-,TRDD3,TGTGCTCTTGGGGAATGGTCCCCCAACTTGGTCCTACAGGGGATACAAACCGATAAACTCATCTTT,CALGEWSPNLVLQGIQTDKLIF
TRDJ1,TRDV1,-,TRDD3,TGTGCTCTTGGGGAACTTTGGATGACTGGGGGACAGGCTAAACTCATCTTT,CALGELWMTGGQAKLIF
TRDJ1,TRDV1,-,TRDD3,TGTGCTCTTGGGTATCCTTCCTCCCGAACTGGGGGATCTCCTTACGCCGATAAACTCATCTTT,CALGYPSSRTGGSPYADKLIF
TRDJ1,TRDV1,few,TRDD3,TGTGCTCTTGGGGAACCAGGGTTCGCCACTGGGGGATATCGGTACACCGATAAACTCATCTTT,CALGEPGFATGGYRYTDKLIF
TRDJ1,TRDV1,-,TRDD3,TGTGCTCTTGGATCCGACTACATTTCGTACTGGGGGTTACCTTACACCGATAAACTCATCTTT,CALGSDYISYWGLPYTDKLIF
TRDJ1,TRDV1,few,TRDD3,TGTGCTCTTGGGGAACTTCGTCATTTTGTACTCGGTACTGGGGGATACACCGATAAACTCATCTTT,CALGELRHFVLGTGGYTDKLIF
TRDJ1,TRDV1,few,TRDD3,TGTGCTCTTGGGGAACTAACGGACTGGGGGCCTTGCGATAAACTCATCTTT,CALGELTDWGPCDKLIF
TRDJ1,TRDV1,few,TRDD3,TGTGCTCTTGGGGAAGGTCGTGTCCGACTACTGGGGGATACGGGCACCGATAAACTCATCTTT,CALGEGRVRLLGDTGTDKLIF
TRDJ1,TRDV1,-,-,TGTGCTCTTGGGAACCTGCCTTCCCCGGGTACTGGGGAAGCGGATAAACTCATCTTT,CALGNLPSPGTGEADKLIF
TRDJ3,TRDV2,-,TRDD3,TGTGCCTGTGTACCGGGATACGCCCCCCTCTCCTGGGACACCCGACAGATGTTTTTC,CACVPGYAPLSWDTRQMFF
TRDJ1,TRDV1,-,-,TGTGCTCTTGGCGAGAGGTATTTGAGGGACTGGCTGGGAGCGTACACCGATAAACTCATCTTT,CALGERYLRDWLGAYTDKLIF
TRDJ1,TRDV1,few,-,TGTGCTCTTGGGATCCTTCCTACGGTCCCGACGTACTGGGGGATCGAGTACACCGATAAACTCATCTTT,CALGILPTVPTYWGIEYTDKLIF
TRDJ1,TRDV1,few,TRDD3,TGTGCTCTTGGGGAAGACCCACCAAGTGGGGGATACTACACCGATAAACTCATCTTT,CALGEDPPSGGYYTDKLIF
TRDJ1,TRDV1,few,TRDD3,TGTGCTCTTGGGGAGGGTACGAGGATGGTGGGGGATACGCGTTACACCGATAAACTCATCTTT,CALGEGTRMVGDTRYTDKLIF
TRDJ1,TRDV1,-,TRDD3,TGTGCTCTTGGGGAACCTAAGACTTCCCTTAAAGTACTGGGGTACACCGATAAACTCATCTTT,CALGEPKTSLKVLGYTDKLIF
TRDJ1,TRDV1,-,-,TGTGCTCTTGGGGAACGGTTTTCCTGGATTCCTATGGGTCACACCGATAAACTCATCTTT,CALGERFSWIPMGHTDKLIF
TRDJ1,TRDV1,-,-,TGTGCTGTTGGGGATTCCCTACGTAGGCTTGGAGCTGACACCGATAAACTCATCTTT,CAVGDSLRRLGADTDKLIF
TRDJ1,TRDV1,-,TRDD3,TGTGCTCTTGGGGAACTAGAACTCCGCCGGGGGATACATTGGGGCGATAAACTCATCTTT,CALGELELRRGIHWGDKLIF
TRDJ1,TRDV2,-,TRDD3,TGTGCCTGTGACCACGGAGTATGGGACTGGGGACCCACCGATAAACTCATCTTT,CACDHGVWDWGPTDKLIF
TRDJ1,TRDV1,-,-,TGTGCTCTTGGGGAACCATCTTCCCCGAGGTGGACCGATAAACTCATCTTT,CALGEPSSPRWTDKLIF
TRDJ1,TRDV3,few,TRDD3,TGTGCCTCTATGGGGGATCCGCGGGACACCGATAAACTCATCTTT,CASMGDPRDTDKLIF
TRDJ1,TRDV1,-,TRDD3,TGTGCTCTTGGGGACACCTACAACTGGGGGATACCGTACACCGGTAAACTCATCTTT,CALGDTYNWGIPYTGKLIF
TRDJ1,TRDV1,few,TRDD3,TGTGCTCTTGGGGAACTTCCCTCCGGATCACTGGGGACACCGCATAAACTCATCTTT,CALGELPSGSLGTPHKLIF
TRDJ1,TRDV2,-,-,TGTGCCTGTGACACTGGGGCCTCACGTCGTACCATCTTT,CACDTGASRRTIF
TRDJ1,TRDV1,-,-,TGTGCTCTTGGGATAAAGGTGGGGTTTGGCGCTATACATGGACTCATCTTT,CALGIKVGFGAIHGLIF
TRDJ1,TRDV1,few,-,TGTGCTCTTGTTAATCTGGTATCGATCGATAAACTCATCTTT,CALVNLVSIDKLIF
TRDJ1,TRDV1,-,TRDD3,TGTGCTCTTGGGGAATCATTAGGGGGATGGCCTTGCACCGATAAACTCATCTTT,CALGESLGGWPCTDKLIF